A single sample gave rise to the 24 T cell receptor beta chains below, sequenced in a study of T-cell reconstitution after alpha-beta-depleted transplantation in children. Molecular barcoding with unique molecular identifiers was used for the TCRbeta library. One entry per CDR3 protein results from TCRdb running MiXCR on the PCR reads. The sample shows approximately 800,000 distinct CDR3 sequences, roughly 15% of them seen only once. This specimen consisted of PBMCs, mostly from graft donor cells, obtained 360 days after TCRalphabeta/CD19-depleted stem cell transplant. Receptors were obtained from a male patient younger than 18 who had a stem cell transplant for acute lymphoblastic leukemia, so the T cells may come from the graft donor.

This rearrangement joins TRBV20-1 to TRBJ2-5; maybe TRBD1 (5 bases). V was cut by 2 bases and J by 7 bases, with 14 bases left in between. CDR3 length equals 13 residues. Germline V gene lookup returns CDR1 DFQATT and CDR2 SNEGSKA (reference sequence). The CDR3 loop is CSARIDSLATQYF. The CDR3 nucleotides are TGCAGTGCTAGAATAGACAGTCTGGCGACCCAGTACTTC.

This clonotype showed up just a few times. The chain carries TRBV4-1 and TRBJ1-1; 7 bases map to TRBD1. The V segment lost 1 base and the J segment 0 bases; nucleotides outside the gene matches: 8. The CDR3 extends over 17 amino acids. CDR1 and CDR2 from the germline V gene are MGHRA and YSYEKL. The CDR3 nucleotides read TGCGCCAGCAGCCAAGGCCGACAGGGAAAATTGAACACTGAAGCTTTCTTT. Its translation is CASSQGRQGKLNTEAFF.

J is TRBJ2-3 and V is TRBV29-1; D possibly corresponds to TRBD2 (5 bases). Trimming stripped 7 bases from V and 4 bases from J, with 24 bases between. The CDR3 sequence is 16 residues long. In germline, CDR1 is SQVTM, CDR2 ANQGSEA. Written as DNA, the CDR3 is TGCAGCGGAGGAGGAAGTGCGCTTCTTTGGGCAGATACGCAGTATTTT. Its protein product is CSGGGSALLWADTQYF.

There are many counts of this clonotype. The chain recombines TRBV29-1 with TRBJ1-2; possible D gene TRBD1, 6 bases. The CDR3 is made up of 13 amino acids. The germline V and J ends were trimmed by 2 bases and 4 bases, with 11 bases remaining between them. Germline V gene data show CDR1 as SQVTM and CDR2 as ANQGSEA. CDR3 nucleotide sequence: TGCAGCGTTGAATTCGCACAGGGCTATGGCTACACCTTC. Translation: CSVEFAQGYGYTF.

This clonotype was found a few times. J is TRBJ2-6 and V is TRBV29-1; 7 bases line up with TRBD1. The V segment lost 4 bases and the J segment 3 bases; nucleotides outside the gene matches: 6. Germline assignment: CDR1 SQVTM and CDR2 ANQGSEA. The CDR3 is 15 residues long. The DNA of the CDR3 is TGCAGCGTTGCCCCGACAGGGCTTGGGGCCAACGTCCTGACTTTC. Translated, it gives CSVAPTGLGANVLTF.

The chain links TRBV12-3 or TRBV12-4 to TRBJ1-1; the D is unclear. V gave up 5 bases and J gave up 3 bases, with 10 bases separating them. The CDR3 length is 13 residues. DNA for the CDR3: TGTGCCAGCAGTCAAACGCGGTACACTGAAGCTTTCTTT. It encodes CASSQTRYTEAFF.

This chain joins TRBV4-1 and TRBJ2-7; 7 bases are shared with TRBD1. Trimming removed 3 bases from V and 3 bases from J; junction bases left unmatched: 5. Germline assignment: CDR1 MGHRA and CDR2 YSYEKL. There are 14 residues in the CDR3. CDR3 nucleotide sequence: TGCGCCAGCAGCCAGCCCGGACAGGACTACGAGCAGTACTTC. Its translation: CASSQPGQDYEQYF.

This clonotype has only a few counts. V and J are TRBV7-6 and TRBJ1-3; possible D gene TRBD1, 6 bases. Germline CDR1 and CDR2: SGHVS and FNYEAQ. The CDR3 runs 16 residues. Trimming took off 5 bases at V and 4 bases at J, with 18 bases between the two ends. The CDR3 DNA is TGTGCCAGCAGCGCCTTTGAGGCAGGGGACGGAAACACCATATATTTT. Residues: CASSAFEAGDGNTIYF.

This clonotype turned up a few times. The chain carries TRBV12-3 or TRBV12-4 and TRBJ2-5; 7 bases align to TRBD2. Unmatched junction bases numbered 3, after V lost 0 bases and J lost 2 bases. The CDR3 extends over 15 amino acids. The CDR3 is CASSLAGLLQETQYF. The CDR3 DNA sequence: TGTGCCAGCAGTTTAGCGGGACTACTTCAAGAGACCCAGTACTTC.

This clonotype was counted many times. The rearrangement links TRBV20-1 to TRBJ2-7; D gene unclear. The CDR3 covers 12 residues. Between the trimmed V and J ends, which lost 4 bases and 3 bases, there was a span of 10 bases. The germline gives CDR1 DFQATT, CDR2 SNEGSKA (reference sequence). CDR3 bases: TGCAGTGCTAAAGGGTACGGCTACGAGCAGTACTTC. Amino acid sequence: CSAKGYGYEQYF.

This clonotype was counted only a few times. The V call is TRBV19, the J call TRBJ2-2, with 9 bases fitting TRBD1. Per germline, CDR1 LNHDA and CDR2 SQIVND (reference sequence). The CDR3 is 16 amino acids. Trimming cost V 3 bases and J 6 bases; bases outside gene matches: 8. The CDR3 protein is CASSIYRGLGPGELFF. The CDR3 nucleotides read TGTGCCAGTAGTATCTACAGGGGGCTGGGACCCGGGGAGCTGTTTTTT.

The V and J genes are TRBV7-9 and TRBJ2-7, with 7 bases that match TRBD1. Losses at the gene ends were 1 base for V and 10 bases for J; bases not matched to a gene: 4. This CDR3 is built from 12 residues. Germline loops: CDR1 SEHNR, CDR2 FQNEAQ (reference sequence). CDR3 DNA sequence: TGTGCCAGCAGCTTAGGAGGGGGCGGTCAGTACTTC. Translating it yields CASSLGGGGQYF.

This clonotype was seen ten or more times. V gene TRBV29-1 combines with J gene TRBJ2-5; 9 bases agree with TRBD1. V lost 4 bases, J lost 1 base, and 4 bases stayed unmatched. Germline-derived CDR1 and CDR2 are SQVTM and ANQGSEA. The CDR3 has 14 amino acids. The CDR3 loop reads CSVAGTGRQETQYF. DNA of the CDR3: TGCAGCGTTGCCGGGACAGGGCGCCAAGAGACCCAGTACTTC.

This clonotype turned up a few times. At one end the junction does not follow the germline gene, possibly because of a read error. CDR3 nucleotides: TGTGCCAGCAGTGGGGACTCCAGGGGGACTAGCGGACGGTTC. This sequence encodes CASSGDSRGTSGRF. The rearrangement links TRBV2 to TRBJ2-7, with TRBD2 matching over 11 bases. Germline-derived CDR1 and CDR2 are SNHLY and FYNNEI. The CDR3 sequence is 14 residues long. Variable domain in full (rest from reference TRBV2 and TRBJ2-7): EPEVTQTPSHQVTQMGQEVILRCVPISNHLYFYWYRQILGQKVEFLVSFYNNEISEKSEIFDDQFSVERPDGSNFTLKIRSTKLEDSAMYFCASSGDSRGTSGRFGPGTRLTVT.

This clonotype was seen a handful of times. The rearrangement links TRBV18 to TRBJ2-5, with D possibly matching TRBD1 (5 bases). This CDR3 has 13 residues. Trimming took off 6 bases at V and 4 bases at J, with 12 bases between the two ends. Germline assignment: CDR1 KGHSH and CDR2 LQKENI. Written as DNA, the CDR3 is TGTGCCAGCTCTCCGCCCACAGGAGAGACCCAGTACTTC. Protein sequence: CASSPPTGETQYF.

This clonotype was seen a few times. This chain uses TRBV4-2 with TRBJ2-2; TRBD2 is a possible D gene (5 bases). This CDR3 is 17 amino acids long. The germline V gene encodes CDR1 LGHNA and CDR2 YNFKEQ. The V and J ends lost 4 bases and 3 bases respectively, with 18 bases between them. The CDR3 region is CASSPLGSVPDTGELFF. CDR3 DNA: TGTGCCAGCAGCCCCCTCGGTAGCGTACCCGACACCGGGGAGCTGTTTTTT.

This clonotype was observed at least ten times. The rearrangement uses TRBV18 and TRBJ2-2; possibly TRBD1 for D (5 bases). V lost 2 bases and J lost 5, with 6 bases in between. The V gene's germline CDR1 is KGHSH and CDR2 LQKENI. The CDR3 runs 13 residues. CDR3 sequence reads: CASSPGATGELFF. The CDR3, as DNA: TGTGCCAGCTCACCAGGGGCGACCGGGGAGCTGTTTTTT.

The sample holds a few counts of this clonotype. The chain recombines TRBV29-1 with TRBJ2-1; D may be TRBD2 (6 bases). Germline-derived CDR1 and CDR2 are SQVTM and ANQGSEA. V was shortened by 7 bases and J by 1 base, with 8 bases between the two germline ends. The CDR3 totals 12 residues. The CDR3 region has the DNA TGCAGCGGACTAGGGTCCTACAATGAGCAGTTCTTC. Encoded protein: CSGLGSYNEQFF.

This sequence joins TRBV11-2 and TRBJ2-3; the D gene is possibly TRBD2 (6 bases). Germline V gene data show CDR1 as SGHAT and CDR2 as FQNNGV. The CDR3 is made up of 18 amino acids. The V end lost 6 bases, the J end lost 6 bases, and 28 bases lay between the germline ends. CDR3 sequence: CASRTPRGSRGISDTQYF. The CDR3 DNA sequence: TGTGCCAGCAGGACCCCTAGGGGATCGCGGGGTATCAGTGATACGCAGTATTTT.

The chain uses TRBV21-1 and TRBJ2-7; TRBD1 is the table's D call and was not checked against the DNA. TRBV21-1 is marked as a pseudogene. The CDR3 sequence is 16 residues long. This chain's CDR3 is CASSLQGFQYEGEQYF. As DNA, the CDR3 is TGTGCCAGCAGCCTCCAGGGTTTCCAGTACGAAGGGGAGCAGTACTTC.

This clonotype was seen only a few times. This chain links TRBV7-6 with TRBJ2-7, with D perhaps matching TRBD1 or TRBD2 (5 bases each). CDR1 and CDR2 from the germline V gene are SGHVS and FNYEAQ. Deletions cut 4 bases from V and 3 bases from J, with 19 bases between. The CDR3 has 16 residues. The CDR3 loop is CASSSRTGTERYEQYF. The DNA of the CDR3 is TGTGCCAGCAGCTCGAGGACCGGGACCGAACGCTACGAGCAGTACTTC.

This clonotype has a count of ten or more. The chain links TRBV7-3 to TRBJ2-3, with 13 bases that match TRBD2. This CDR3 comprises 15 residues. The V gene's germline CDR1 is SGHTA and CDR2 FQGTGA. Unmatched junction bases numbered 5, after V lost 8 bases and J lost 3 bases. The CDR3 nucleotides are TGTGCCAGCGGAGGACTAGCGGGAGTAACAGATACGCAGTATTTT. It specifies CASGGLAGVTDTQYF.

The V and J genes are TRBV14 and TRBJ2-2, with 7 positions matching TRBD2. V was clipped by 0 bases and J by 1 base; unmatched bases: 14. Germline V gene sequence: CDR1 SGHDN, CDR2 FVKESK. The length of the CDR3 is 20 residues. CDR3 sequence reads: CASSQEGGDLWTLNTGELFF. The CDR3 bases are TGTGCCAGCAGCCAAGAGGGAGGGGACCTATGGACATTGAACACCGGGGAGCTGTTTTTT.

V and J are TRBV7-2 and TRBJ2-5, with a possible D match to TRBD1 (6 bases). The CDR3 length is 14 residues. Per germline, CDR1 SGHTA and CDR2 FQGNSA. V lost 6 bases and J lost 1, with 12 bases in between. The DNA of the CDR3 is TGTGCCAGCAGAATACAGGGAGTCCAAGAGACCCAGTACTTC. Translating it yields CASRIQGVQETQYF. The full variable domain, rest sourced from reference TRBV7-2 and TRBJ2-5, is GAGVSQSPSNKVTEKGKDVELRCDPISGHTALYWYRQSLGQGLEFLIYFQGNSAPDKSGLPSDRFSAERTGGSVSTLTIQRTQQEDSAVYLCASRIQGVQETQYFGPGTRLLVL.